This T cell receptor (beta chain) stems from a study of CD4 T cells in relation to SARS-CoV-2 and coronaviruses. General study results and limits: According to naive versus memory sequencing, detected responses are memory recall, not newly primed. Crossreactive clones expanded significantly less to SARS-CoV-2 than monoreactive clones. No crossreactivity against non-spike viral proteins was tested here. Each donor contributed either pre-pandemic or post-infection samples, not both.

The table came from immunoSEQ multiplex PCR; TCRdb's copy has only in-frame clones and leaves some out. This sample carries about 68,000 clones, more than 85% of them seen once, and the ten largest clones take 0.23%. The unexposed donors gave CD4+ T cells in 2011-2018, prior to COVID-19. Details on this clone: Its matching antigen is unknown.

There are 13 residues in the CDR3. Germline V gene data show CDR1 as MNHEY and CDR2 as SVGAGI. Trimming removed 6 bases at V and 1 base at J, with 8 bases between. This TCR came from a human donor in good health. The J gene is TRBJ2-3, the V gene TRBV6-5, with D possibly matching TRBD2 (5 bases). Sequencing used naive CD4+ T cells from PBMCs. Subset of the sample: naive CD4+ T cells isolated by negative enrichment. Written as DNA, the CDR3 is TGTGCCAGCAGGGACTCTGGCACAGATACGCAGTATTTT. Protein product: CASRDSGTDTQYF.